This entry lists 29 T cell receptor beta chains sequenced from one sample in a study of long-term antiretroviral therapy in people with HIV. Survey level was the resolution at which the v3.0 immunoSEQ assay ran. TCRdb's table, derived via immunoSEQ multiplex PCR, lists solely in-frame clones and lacks some. The profile shows some 25,000 clones, roughly 80% of them singletons. Source: unsorted PBMCs, taken 1.1 years before starting antiretroviral therapy. These receptors came from a woman in her twenties or thirties with HIV.

This clone was recorded a few times. J is TRBJ2-2 and V is TRBV6-5; no firm D call. This CDR3 is 13 amino acids long. V lost 2 bases, J lost 8 bases, and 9 bases lay in between. Germline loops: CDR1 MNHEY, CDR2 SVGAGI. This CDR3 reads CASSYPPQGELFF. DNA of the CDR3: TGTGCCAGCAGTTACCCTCCACAGGGGGAGCTGTTTTTT.

The rearrangement links TRBV5-1 to TRBJ2-1, with a weak D call TRBD1 (6 bases). The CDR3 is 15 amino acids. The V end was cut by 3 bases, the J end by 7 bases, with 17 bases between. CDR1 and CDR2 from the germline V gene are SGHRS and YFSETQ. In nucleotides, the CDR3 is TGCGCCAGCAGCTGGGGGCCAGGGTATGAGAATGAGCAGTTCTTC. Amino acids: CASSWGPGYENEQFF.

The V gene is TRBV11-2, the J gene TRBJ2-5; tentatively, D is TRBD2 (7 bases). The V end was cut by 2 bases, the J end by 5 bases, with 15 bases between. The germline V gene encodes CDR1 SGHAT and CDR2 FQNNGV. This CDR3 has 15 residues. The CDR3 nucleotides are TGTGCCAGCAGCTTACCCGGGGGGCCGGCGGAGACCCAGTACTTC. It translates to CASSLPGGPAETQYF.

This clone was seen once. The chain employs TRBV6-1 and TRBJ1-2; no reliable D call. Germline CDR1 and CDR2: MNHNS and SASEGT. Trimming took off 2 bases at V and 8 bases at J, with 9 bases between the two ends. The CDR3 contains 12 residues. The CDR3 reads CASSEYQEGYTF. CDR3 nucleotide sequence: TGTGCCAGCAGTGAATACCAGGAAGGCTACACCTTC.

This clone was seen a few times. The V call is TRBV14, the J call TRBJ2-7; D is perhaps TRBD2 (5 bases). The CDR3 is 12 amino acids. Trimming took off 4 bases at V and 3 bases at J, with 7 bases between the two ends. Germline assignment: CDR1 SGHDN and CDR2 FVKESK. CDR3 sequence reads: CASSPRGYEQYF. The CDR3 region has the DNA TGTGCCAGCAGCCCTCGGGGCTACGAGCAGTACTTC.

The rearrangement joins TRBV14 to TRBJ2-1, with 9 positions matching TRBD2. Germline CDR1 and CDR2: SGHDN and FVKESK. V lost 2 bases and J lost 8; bases outside the gene matches: 19. CDR3 length: 19 amino acids. DNA of the CDR3: TGTGCCAGCAGCCAACATGGCTACCCGGGACTAGCCGTAGACGATGAGCAGTTCTTC. Protein sequence: CASSQHGYPGLAVDDEQFF.

This clone was picked up one time. The chain recombines TRBV15 with TRBJ2-5; D may be TRBD2 (5 bases). V gave up 0 bases and J gave up 5 bases, with 13 bases separating them. This CDR3 is built from 15 residues. Germline CDR1 LNHNV, CDR2 YYDKDF (reference sequence). CDR3 residues: CATSRDLTSTETQYF. CDR3 DNA: TGTGCCACCAGCAGAGATCTCACTAGTACCGAGACCCAGTACTTC.

The chain has TRBV2 and TRBJ1-1; the D gene is possibly TRBD1 (6 bases). CDR3 length: 15 residues. Germline V CDR1 and CDR2: SNHLY, FYNNEI. Trimming shortened V by 1 base and J by 4 bases, and 13 bases separated the two germline ends. CDR3 coding DNA: TGTGCCAGCAGTGAAGAGGGGGTACCGATCACTGAAGCTTTCTTT. Translation: CASSEEGVPITEAFF.

The V and J genes are TRBV27 and TRBJ1-5; a possible D gene is TRBD1 (5 bases). Trimming took 2 bases from V and 4 from J, leaving 9 bases between them. Germline lookup yields CDR1 MNHEY and CDR2 SMNVEV (reference sequence). The CDR3 extends over 14 amino acids. In DNA, the CDR3 is TGTGCCAGCAGTTTAAGGGGCACAAATCAGCCCCAGCATTTT. This gives the protein CASSLRGTNQPQHF.

J is TRBJ2-1 and V is TRBV4-2, with 11 bases identical to TRBD2. Losses at the gene ends were 0 bases for V and 6 bases for J; bases not matched to a gene: 13. This CDR3 contains 19 residues. Per the germline V gene, CDR1 is LGHNA and CDR2 is YNFKEQ. CDR3 nucleotide sequence: TGTGCCAGCAGCCAAGACCTCCCCTATAGCGGGGGGGCCGCCAATGAGCAGTTCTTC. Translated, it gives CASSQDLPYSGGAANEQFF.

This clone was seen only once. The V and J genes are TRBV18 and TRBJ1-3; D is unresolved. The germline V gene encodes CDR1 KGHSH and CDR2 LQKENI. The length of the CDR3 is 17 residues. The V gene lost 3 bases and the J gene lost 1 base, with 16 bases spanning the gap. As DNA, the CDR3 is TGTGCCAGCTCACCGCTAAGAGGCTCAGTGTCTGGAAACACCATATATTTT. Protein sequence: CASSPLRGSVSGNTIYF.

This chain links TRBV7-3 with TRBJ2-2; D gene unclear. Germline CDR1 SGHTA, CDR2 FQGTGA. The CDR3 runs to 13 residues. Trimming removed 5 bases at V and 5 bases at J, with 9 bases between. CDR3 region: CASSPAGTGELFF. The CDR3 DNA reads TGTGCCAGCAGCCCGGCCGGGACCGGGGAGCTGTTTTTT.

The V and J genes are TRBV18 and TRBJ1-1, with D maybe TRBD1 (6 bases). CDR1 and CDR2 from the germline V gene are KGHSH and LQKENI. Between the trimmed V and J ends, which lost 3 bases and 0 bases, there was a span of 14 bases. The CDR3 has 16 residues. The CDR3 sequence is CASSPRQELMNTEAFF. CDR3 in DNA: TGTGCCAGCTCACCCCGACAGGAACTCATGAACACTGAAGCTTTCTTT.

The chain's CDR3 is CASSVGPGLNEQYF. The CDR3, as DNA: TGTGCCAGCAGCGTAGGCCCCGGGTTGAACGAGCAGTACTTC. The V call is TRBV9, the J call TRBJ2-7, with unresolved D. Germline values: CDR1 SGDLS, CDR2 YYNGEE. Trimming removed 0 bases at V and 5 bases at J, with 12 bases between. The CDR3 is 14 residues long.

The chain employs TRBV11-3 and TRBJ2-1; 10 nucleotides line up with TRBD2. After removal of 5 bases from V and 6 bases from J, the junction contained 4 bases not matched to a gene. Looked up from germline, CDR1 is SGHNT and CDR2 is YENEEA. There are 14 residues in the CDR3. The CDR3 DNA reads as TGTGCCAGCAGCGTAGCGGGGGGTTCCAATGAGCAGTTCTTC. Amino acids: CASSVAGGSNEQFF.

The chain links TRBV20-1 to TRBJ2-5; D unclear. Trimming removed 7 bases at V and 8 bases at J, with 11 bases between. The CDR3 is made up of 10 amino acids. Germline V gene sequence: CDR1 DFQATT, CDR2 SNEGSKA (reference sequence). The CDR3 DNA reads as TGCAGTGTTGATAGTCTAACCCAGTACTTC. Its protein is CSVDSLTQYF.

The chain has TRBV6-5 and TRBJ1-1; no firm D call. The V end was cut by 3 bases, the J end by 1 base, with 6 bases between. Germline V gene data show CDR1 as MNHEY and CDR2 as SVGAGI. The length of the CDR3 is 13 residues. The CDR3 protein is CASSYEGNTEAFF. In nucleotides, the CDR3 is TGTGCCAGCAGTTATGAGGGGAACACTGAAGCTTTCTTT.

This chain uses TRBV5-4 with TRBJ2-3, with D uncertain. The germline V gene encodes CDR1 SGHNT and CDR2 YYREEE (reference sequence). The CDR3 extends over 12 amino acids. The V gene lost 3 bases and the J gene lost 5 bases, with 7 bases spanning the gap. The CDR3 region is CASSSNRDTQYF. For the CDR3, the DNA is TGTGCCAGCAGCTCCAATCGAGATACGCAGTATTTT.

The chain uses TRBV7-2 and TRBJ2-1; weak D call: TRBD2 (6 bases). Germline CDR1 reads SGHTA; CDR2 reads FQGNSA. Trimming stripped 2 bases from V and 11 bases from J, with 16 bases between. The CDR3 has 14 amino acids. The CDR3 reads CASSLPANGGKQFF. The CDR3 nucleotides are TGTGCCAGCAGCTTACCGGCGAATGGGGGGAAGCAGTTCTTC.

The chain joins TRBV19 to TRBJ1-6; 8 bases are a match to TRBD1. Germline trimming cut 7 bases from V and 10 bases from J; bases unmatched to any gene: 9. This CDR3 is built from 14 residues. Germline assignment: CDR1 LNHDA and CDR2 SQIVND (reference sequence). Here the CDR3 reads CASNFGQGGSPLHF. The CDR3 coding sequence is TGTGCCAGTAACTTCGGACAGGGAGGATCACCCCTCCACTTT.

This rearrangement joins TRBV27 to TRBJ1-2; D call uncertain. The germline V gene encodes CDR1 MNHEY and CDR2 SMNVEV (reference sequence). This CDR3 contains 12 residues. Trimming removed 6 bases at V and 2 bases at J, with 7 bases between. The CDR3 protein is CASSTMNYGYTF. CDR3 DNA: TGTGCCAGCAGCACAATGAACTATGGCTACACCTTC.

The rearrangement joins TRBV5-1 to TRBJ2-3; D is possibly TRBD1 (5 bases). The germline gives CDR1 SGHRS, CDR2 YFSETQ. This CDR3 spans 15 amino acids. V was shortened by 0 bases and J by 2 bases, with 10 bases between the two germline ends. Here the CDR3 reads CASSLAAGHTDTQYF. The CDR3 DNA sequence: TGCGCCAGCAGCTTGGCGGCAGGGCACACAGATACGCAGTATTTT. The full variable domain, rest sourced from reference TRBV5-1 and TRBJ2-3, is KAGVTQTPRYLIKTRGQQVTLSCSPISGHRSVSWYQQTPGQGLQFLFEYFSETQRNKGNFPGRFSGRQFSNSRSEMNVSTLELGDSALYLCASSLAAGHTDTQYFGPGTRLTVL.

The chain carries TRBV18 and TRBJ1-2, with D uncertain. V was trimmed by 3 bases and J by 2 bases, leaving 7 bases between them. The CDR3 contains 13 residues. Germline lookup yields CDR1 KGHSH and CDR2 LQKENI. The CDR3 nucleotides are TGTGCCAGCTCACCGGACGGAAACTATGGCTACACCTTC. It specifies CASSPDGNYGYTF.

The J gene is TRBJ2-5, the V gene TRBV18; D is uncertain. CDR1 and CDR2 from the germline V gene are KGHSH and LQKENI. Trimming took off 6 bases at V and 2 bases at J, with 10 bases between the two ends. The CDR3 covers 13 residues. The CDR3 sequence: CASSENTQETQYF. For the CDR3, the DNA is TGTGCCAGCTCCGAAAATACTCAAGAGACCCAGTACTTC. Full variable domain (rest looked up from reference TRBV18 and TRBJ2-5): NAGVMQNPRHLVRRRGQEARLRCSPMKGHSHVYWYRQLPEEGLKFMVYLQKENIIDESGMPKERFSAEFPKEGPSILRIQQVVRGDSAAYFCASSENTQETQYFGPGTRLLVL.

The rearrangement links TRBV18 to TRBJ1-1; possibly TRBD1 for D (5 bases). Trimming cost V 8 bases and J 1 base, with 11 bases left between them. CDR1 and CDR2 (germline): KGHSH, LQKENI. This CDR3 is built from 13 residues. The CDR3 loop reads CASGAARNTEAFF. DNA for the CDR3: TGTGCCAGCGGGGCAGCTCGGAACACTGAAGCTTTCTTT.

This clone was observed once. The chain couples TRBV7-8 to TRBJ1-2, with TRBD1 identical over 10 bases. V shed 5 bases, J shed 4 bases, and the junction held 7 bases outside the gene matches. The CDR3 has 15 amino acids. From germline, CDR1 is SGHVS and CDR2 FQNEAQ. CDR3 amino acids: CASSKGQGPLYGYTF. CDR3 DNA: TGTGCCAGCAGCAAGGGACAGGGGCCGCTCTATGGCTACACCTTC.

This clone turned up a few times. V is TRBV6-5 and J is TRBJ2-7, with a possible D match to TRBD1 (6 bases). The CDR3 is 14 residues long. The germline gives CDR1 MNHEY, CDR2 SVGAGI. V lost 3 bases and J 0 bases, leaving 9 bases between the germline ends. The CDR3 nucleotides are TGTGCCAGCAGTTATGCGGACAGCTCCTACGAGCAGTACTTC. Translated: CASSYADSSYEQYF.

The chain recombines TRBV6-5 with TRBJ2-7; TRBD1 matches at 8 bases. V lost 4 bases and J lost 4; bases outside the gene matches: 6. The germline V gene encodes CDR1 MNHEY and CDR2 SVGAGI. The CDR3 totals 14 residues. The CDR3 region is CASSFGQGNYEQYF. As DNA, the CDR3 is TGTGCCAGCAGTTTCGGACAGGGTAATTACGAGCAGTACTTC.

The J gene is TRBJ2-5, the V gene TRBV5-1; 12 bases agree with TRBD2. CDR1 is SGHRS and CDR2 is YFSETQ in the germline V gene. V lost 4 bases to trimming and J lost 7 bases; unmatched junction nucleotides: 14. This CDR3 is built from 17 residues. The CDR3 nucleotides read TGCGCCAGCAGCCCGCGACTAGCGGGGGCCGGACGGGGGACCCAGTACTTC. It yields the protein CASSPRLAGAGRGTQYF.